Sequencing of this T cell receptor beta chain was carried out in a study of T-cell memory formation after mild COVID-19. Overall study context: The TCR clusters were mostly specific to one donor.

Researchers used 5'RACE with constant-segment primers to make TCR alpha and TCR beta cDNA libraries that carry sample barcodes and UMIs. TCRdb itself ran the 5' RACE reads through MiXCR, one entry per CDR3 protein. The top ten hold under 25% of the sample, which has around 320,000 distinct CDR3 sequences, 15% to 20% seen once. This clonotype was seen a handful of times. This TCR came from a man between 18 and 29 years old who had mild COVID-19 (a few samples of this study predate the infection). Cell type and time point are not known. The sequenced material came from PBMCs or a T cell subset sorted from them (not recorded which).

Here the CDR3 DNA reads TGTGCCAGCAGTTCCCACCCCAGGGGGGCCGAGCAGTACTTC. Translating it yields CASSSHPRGAEQYF. V gene TRBV12-3 or TRBV12-4 combines with J gene TRBJ2-7; possible D gene TRBD1, 7 bases. The CDR3 extends over 14 amino acids. V gave up 4 bases and J gave up 6 bases, with 16 bases separating them.